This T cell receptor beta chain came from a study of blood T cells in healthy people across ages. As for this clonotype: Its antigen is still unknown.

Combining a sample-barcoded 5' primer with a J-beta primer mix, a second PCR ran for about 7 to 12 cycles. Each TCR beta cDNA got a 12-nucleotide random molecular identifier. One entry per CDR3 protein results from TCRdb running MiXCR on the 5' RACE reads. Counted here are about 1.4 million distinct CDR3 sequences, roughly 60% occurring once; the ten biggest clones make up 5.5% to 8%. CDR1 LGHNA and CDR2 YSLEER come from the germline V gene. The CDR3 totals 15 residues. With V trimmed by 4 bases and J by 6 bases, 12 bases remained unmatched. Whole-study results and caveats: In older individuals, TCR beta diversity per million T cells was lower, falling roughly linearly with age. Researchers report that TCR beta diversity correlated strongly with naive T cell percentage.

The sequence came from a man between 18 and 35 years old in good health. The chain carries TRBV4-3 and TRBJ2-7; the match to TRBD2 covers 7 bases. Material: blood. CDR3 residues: CASSRNRDYLPEQYF. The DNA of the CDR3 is TGCGCCAGCAGCCGGAACCGGGACTATCTCCCCGAGCAGTACTTC.